This T cell receptor beta chain was observed in a study of blood T cell repertoires in COVID-19. Turning to the study itself: Donors in the United States, Italy and Spain gave samples during acute or convalescent COVID-19.

The sample holds a few counts of this clone. The germline CDR1 and CDR2 sequences are GTSNPN and SVGIG (reference sequence). Trimming cost V 0 bases and J 2 bases, with 19 bases left between them. The CDR3 has 17 amino acids. Using immunoSEQ multiplex PCR, the repertoire was profiled, and TCRdb retains in-frame clones only, with some absent. The profile shows fewer than 250,000 clones, about 85% of them singletons. Sequenced sample: peripheral blood. This clonotype was obtained from a woman aged 55 to 70 with active or convalescent COVID-19. The chain uses TRBV30 and TRBJ1-1; D uncertain. CDR3 in DNA: TGTGCCTGGAGTGTACAAATGGGTAAGCGGCGAAACACTGAAGCTTTCTTT. Protein: CAWSVQMGKRRNTEAFF.